The next 32 T cell receptor beta chains were all read from a single sample in a study of T-cell memory formation after mild COVID-19. One entry per CDR3 protein results from TCRdb running MiXCR on the 5' RACE reads. The table shows roughly 350,000 distinct CDR3 sequences, with roughly an eighth occurring only once. Sequencing was carried out using PBMCs or a T cell subset sorted from them (not recorded which). These receptors all come from a man between 18 and 29 years old who had mild COVID-19 (a few samples of this study predate the infection). Cell type and time point are not known.

J is TRBJ1-6 and V is TRBV5-1, with 8 bases fitting TRBD1. Germline CDR1 is SGHRS and CDR2 is YFSETQ. The CDR3 totals 16 residues. After removal of 3 bases from V and 10 bases from J, the junction contained 12 bases not matched to a gene. This CDR3 reads CASSSTTGVKGSPLHF. CDR3 DNA: TGCGCCAGCAGCTCAACGACAGGGGTAAAGGGATCACCCCTCCACTTT.

This clonotype appeared a few times. The V gene is TRBV7-2, the J gene TRBJ1-1; maybe TRBD1 (5 bases). V was shortened by 6 bases and J by 5 bases, with 19 bases between the two germline ends. Germline V gene lookup returns CDR1 SGHTA and CDR2 FQGNSA. The CDR3 spans 15 residues. DNA of the CDR3: TGTGCCAGCAGATCAGGGCCCTTCGGTGTGACTGAAGCTTTCTTT. This encodes CASRSGPFGVTEAFF.

V is TRBV4-3 and J is TRBJ2-2; the D call may be TRBD1 or TRBD2 (5 bases each). V lost 4 bases and J 7 bases, leaving 16 bases between the germline ends. Germline V gene sequence: CDR1 LGHNA, CDR2 YSLEER. The CDR3 has 15 residues. The CDR3 here is CASSRERGRYGELFF. Written as DNA, the CDR3 is TGCGCCAGCAGCCGAGAGAGGGGACGGTACGGGGAGCTGTTTTTT.

This clonotype showed up many times. This CDR3 reads CASSLGTTGAGDEQYF. The CDR3 nucleotides are TGTGCCAGCAGCTTAGGAACGACCGGGGCGGGCGACGAGCAGTACTTC. J is TRBJ2-7 and V is TRBV7-9; the D gene could be TRBD1 or TRBD2 (5 bases each). Trimming took 1 base from V and 5 from J, leaving 18 bases between them. The germline V gene encodes CDR1 SEHNR and CDR2 FQNEAQ (reference sequence). This CDR3 is 16 amino acids long. Supplemented by reference TRBV7-9 and TRBJ2-7, the full variable domain reads DTGVSQNPRHKITKRGQNVTFRCDPISEHNRLYWYRQTLGQGPEFLTYFQNEAQLEKSRLLSDRFSAERPKGSFSTLEIQRTEQGDSAMYLCASSLGTTGAGDEQYFGPGTRLTVT.

The chain uses TRBV3-1 and TRBJ1-5, with D tentatively TRBD1 (5 bases). V lost 5 bases and J 5 bases, leaving 13 bases between the germline ends. CDR3 length: 14 amino acids. Germline CDR1 LGHDT, CDR2 YNNKEL (reference sequence). Here the CDR3 DNA reads TGTGCCAGCAGCGCTGGTGGGGGGGATCAGCCCCAGCATTTT. Translating it yields CASSAGGGDQPQHF.

The sample holds many counts of this clonotype. CDR3 residues: CASSPAGGTTDTQYF. As DNA, the CDR3 is TGTGCCAGCTCACCAGCGGGGGGAACCACAGATACGCAGTATTTT. This chain joins TRBV18 and TRBJ2-3, with 8 bases fitting TRBD2. The CDR3 runs to 15 residues. V was clipped by 2 bases and J by 2 bases; unmatched bases: 3. The germline V gene has CDR1 KGHSH and CDR2 LQKENI.

The table lists this clonotype with a few counts. This chain connects TRBV4-3 to TRBJ2-2; D is unclear. The germline V and J ends were trimmed by 1 base and 7 bases, with 4 bases remaining between them. The CDR3 is 12 amino acids. CDR1 and CDR2 from the germline V gene are LGHNA and YSLEER. DNA of the CDR3: TGCGCCAGCAGCCAAGCCAACGGGGAGCTGTTTTTT. Its translation: CASSQANGELFF.

This clonotype was seen a handful of times. V is TRBV12-3 or TRBV12-4 and J is TRBJ1-4; D is unresolved. This CDR3 has 14 amino acids. V was shortened by 2 bases and J by 4 bases, with 8 bases between the two germline ends. The DNA for the CDR3 is TGTGCCAGCAGTTTACAGGCGATTAATGAAAAACTGTTTTTT. This codes for CASSLQAINEKLFF.

V is TRBV5-1 and J is TRBJ2-7; perhaps TRBD2 as D (6 bases). V dropped 4 bases and J dropped 3 bases, with 11 bases sitting between them. In germline, CDR1 is SGHRS, CDR2 YFSETQ. This CDR3 contains 13 residues. The CDR3 loop is CASSAGTFYEQYF. The CDR3 bases are TGCGCCAGCAGCGCCGGGACTTTCTACGAGCAGTACTTC. The full variable domain, rest sourced from reference TRBV5-1 and TRBJ2-7, is KAGVTQTPRYLIKTRGQQVTLSCSPISGHRSVSWYQQTPGQGLQFLFEYFSETQRNKGNFPGRFSGRQFSNSRSEMNVSTLELGDSALYLCASSAGTFYEQYFGPGTRLTVT.

This clonotype was observed a handful of times. The V and J genes are TRBV5-6 and TRBJ1-1, with D tentatively TRBD1 (5 bases). Trimming pared 4 bases from V and 1 base from J, leaving 14 bases between. This CDR3 region has 15 residues. Germline V gives CDR1 SGHDT, CDR2 YYEEEE. The CDR3 DNA follows: TGTGCCAGCAGCCCTCAGGGAACCCGGAACACTGAAGCTTTCTTT. Its translation: CASSPQGTRNTEAFF.

This sequence joins TRBV7-9 and TRBJ2-3; 7 positions agree with TRBD2. Per the germline V gene, CDR1 is SEHNR and CDR2 is FQNEAQ (reference sequence). Trimming took 4 bases from V and 7 from J; bases not matched to a gene: 2. The CDR3 totals 12 residues. CDR3 region: CASSWEGYTQYF. The CDR3 DNA reads TGTGCCAGCAGCTGGGAGGGGTATACGCAGTATTTT. Filled out from reference TRBV7-9 and TRBJ2-3, the complete variable domain reads DTGVSQNPRHKITKRGQNVTFRCDPISEHNRLYWYRQTLGQGPEFLTYFQNEAQLEKSRLLSDRFSAERPKGSFSTLEIQRTEQGDSAMYLCASSWEGYTQYFGPGTRLTVL.

The V call is TRBV5-1, the J call TRBJ1-2; a possible D gene is TRBD1 (5 bases). The CDR3 totals 13 residues. The V end lost 6 bases, the J end lost 0 bases, and 9 bases lay between the germline ends. From germline, CDR1 is SGHRS and CDR2 YFSETQ. The CDR3 protein is CASKEGTNYGYTF. The CDR3 region has the DNA TGCGCCAGCAAGGAGGGGACTAACTATGGCTACACCTTC.

V and J are TRBV4-3 and TRBJ2-7; D remains unclear. The CDR3 loop spans 13 amino acids. The germline V and J ends were trimmed by 1 base and 3 bases, with 7 bases remaining between them. Germline assignment: CDR1 LGHNA and CDR2 YSLEER. As DNA, the CDR3 is TGCGCCAGCAGCCAAGCGGTAGGCTACGAGCAGTACGTC. It is translated as CASSQAVGYEQYV.

Of note for this clonotype: Possible read error: a much larger clone is one base away. The chain is built from TRBV7-8 and TRBJ2-7, with TRBD1 matching 7 bases. Trimming cost V 5 bases and J 3 bases; bases outside gene matches: 4. The CDR3 extends over 13 amino acids. Germline V CDR1 and CDR2: SGHVS, FQNEAQ. In DNA form, the CDR3 reads TGTGCCAGCAGCCCAAGGACAGGCTACGAGCAGTACGTC. Translating gives CASSPRTGYEQYV.

As for this clonotype: Its ends do not fully match the called genes, so a read error is possible. V usage is TRBV4-2 and J usage is TRBJ2-2; weak D call: TRBD2 (5 bases). This CDR3 has 15 amino acids. Germline V CDR1 and CDR2: LGHNA, YNFKEQ. CDR3 nucleotides: TGTGCCAGCAGCAAAGAGTATTCTAGCCCCGGGGAGCTGTTTTTT. Its protein product is CASSKEYSSPGELFF.

This clonotype occurred a few times. DNA for the CDR3: TGTGCCAGCAGCTTACGGGAAGACAATGAGCAGTTCTTC. It yields the protein CASSLREDNEQFF. The V and J genes are TRBV11-2 and TRBJ2-1; tentative D call: TRBD2 (5 bases). The CDR3 is 13 amino acids. Trimming stripped 2 bases from V and 5 bases from J, with 7 bases between. Per the germline V gene, CDR1 is SGHAT and CDR2 is FQNNGV.

The chain is built from TRBV20-1 and TRBJ2-3; 10 bases agree with TRBD2. J was trimmed by 0 bases and V by 3 bases; bases with no gene match: 12. The CDR3 spans 18 residues. Germline CDR1 DFQATT, CDR2 SNEGSKA (reference sequence). The CDR3 loop reads CSASELAGEKFSTDTQYF. The CDR3 nucleotides are TGCAGTGCTAGTGAGCTAGCGGGGGAGAAGTTTAGCACAGATACGCAGTATTTT.

This clonotype was seen a few times. This sequence joins TRBV12-3 or TRBV12-4 and TRBJ2-5; possibly TRBD1 for D (5 bases). With 0 bases removed from V and 5 bases from J, the gap between germline ends came to 7 bases. CDR3 length: 13 amino acids. CDR3 sequence reads: CASSLANRETQYF. In nucleotides, the CDR3 is TGTGCCAGCAGTTTAGCTAACAGGGAGACCCAGTACTTC.

The chain is built from TRBV5-1 and TRBJ2-5; 7 bases agree with TRBD1. The CDR3 covers 15 residues. CDR1 and CDR2 from the germline V gene are SGHRS and YFSETQ. The ends lost 2 bases at V and 4 bases at J; junction bases unmatched: 8. CDR3 nucleotide sequence: TGCGCCAGCAGCTTAGGGGGCGCGGTGGCAGAGACCCAGTACTTC. This gives the protein CASSLGGAVAETQYF.

This clonotype was counted a few times. The genes are TRBV4-2 and TRBJ2-4, with TRBD2 identical over 8 bases. The V segment lost 0 bases and the J segment 1 base; nucleotides outside the gene matches: 8. The CDR3 is 18 residues long. CDR1 LGHNA and CDR2 YNFKEQ come from the germline V gene. CDR3 loop: CASSQEGPGGPAKNIQYF. The CDR3 DNA follows: TGTGCCAGCAGCCAAGAGGGGCCGGGGGGGCCCGCCAAAAACATTCAGTACTTC.

The table lists this clonotype with a few counts. V gene TRBV6-2 or TRBV6-3 combines with J gene TRBJ2-1; TRBD2 aligns across 7 bases. Germline V gene lookup returns CDR1 MNHEY and CDR2 SVGEGT. With V trimmed by 0 bases and J by 6 bases, 8 bases remained unmatched. The CDR3 loop spans 16 amino acids. The chain's CDR3 is CASSYSKTGGGNEQFF. The CDR3 region has the DNA TGTGCCAGCAGTTACTCGAAGACGGGGGGAGGCAATGAGCAGTTCTTC.

The V call is TRBV20-1, the J call TRBJ1-2, with TRBD1 identical over 10 bases. CDR1 and CDR2 (germline): DFQATT, SNEGSKA (reference sequence). J gave up 5 bases and V 6 bases, and 3 bases lay outside the gene matches. This CDR3 comprises 12 residues. Here the CDR3 DNA reads TGCAGTGCCCCGGGACAGGGGTATGGCTACACCTTC. Translating it yields CSAPGQGYGYTF.

The chain has TRBV7-9 and TRBJ2-3, with D uncertain. Trimming cost V 6 bases and J 6 bases, with 19 bases left between them. In germline, CDR1 is SEHNR, CDR2 FQNEAQ (reference sequence). This CDR3 region has 15 residues. The CDR3: CASRSGPSGWDTQYF. The CDR3 coding sequence is TGTGCCAGCAGGTCCGGGCCCTCAGGCTGGGATACGCAGTATTTT.

V and J are TRBV2 and TRBJ1-6; possibly TRBD1 for D (5 bases). V was cut by 5 bases and J by 10 bases, with 18 bases left in between. This CDR3 has 15 residues. CDR1 and CDR2 (germline): SNHLY, FYNNEI. The CDR3 protein is CASSTGRGGESPLHF. CDR3 coding DNA: TGTGCCAGCAGTACCGGCCGGGGGGGAGAGTCACCCCTCCACTTT.

The gene calls are TRBV7-9 and TRBJ1-1; 9 positions match TRBD1. The germline gives CDR1 SEHNR, CDR2 FQNEAQ (reference sequence). This CDR3 contains 14 residues. With V trimmed by 2 bases and J by 5 bases, 3 bases remained unmatched. The CDR3 nucleotides are TGTGCCAGCAGCTTAACAGGGGGCATAACTGAAGCTTTCTTT. Translating it yields CASSLTGGITEAFF.

This clonotype was seen ten or more times. The V call is TRBV20-1, the J call TRBJ2-1; D not certain. Germline V gene lookup returns CDR1 DFQATT and CDR2 SNEGSKA (reference sequence). This CDR3 has 14 amino acids. The V gene lost 7 bases and the J gene lost 6 bases, with 19 bases spanning the gap. CDR3 nucleotides: TGCAGTGTCGACGGCCGCTCCTGGGGCAATGAGCAGTTCTTC. Amino acids: CSVDGRSWGNEQFF.

This clonotype was detected a few times. The chain is built from TRBV5-1 and TRBJ2-3, with TRBD2 matching 9 bases. CDR3 length: 15 residues. The V segment lost 2 bases and the J segment 2 bases; nucleotides outside the gene matches: 3. Looked up from germline, CDR1 is SGHRS and CDR2 is YFSETQ. The CDR3 sequence is CASSFERGVTDTQYF. The CDR3 nucleotides read TGCGCCAGCAGCTTCGAGCGGGGGGTCACAGATACGCAGTATTTT.

V gene TRBV5-6 combines with J gene TRBJ2-5; 8 bases align to TRBD2. This CDR3 has 15 amino acids. The junction had 5 bases not matched to a gene; V was cut back by 0 bases and J by 4 bases. The germline CDR1 and CDR2 sequences are SGHDT and YYEEEE. CDR3 sequence reads: CASSLGSSGGETQYF. The DNA of the CDR3 is TGTGCCAGCAGCTTGGGGTCCAGCGGGGGAGAGACCCAGTACTTC.

The chain combines TRBV12-3 or TRBV12-4 with TRBJ2-5, with 7 bases fitting TRBD1. V lost 3 bases and J lost 3; bases outside the gene matches: 4. This CDR3 spans 14 amino acids. CDR3: CASSFDREKETQYF. The CDR3 nucleotides read TGTGCCAGCAGTTTTGACAGGGAGAAAGAGACCCAGTACTTC.

This chain uses TRBV20-1 with TRBJ1-6; D uncertain. The germline V and J ends were trimmed by 4 bases and 9 bases, with 13 bases remaining between them. Germline CDR1 DFQATT, CDR2 SNEGSKA (reference sequence). The CDR3 is 13 residues long. CDR3 in DNA: TGCAGTGCTATCCCGGTGGGCGGTTCACCCCTCCACTTT. Amino acids: CSAIPVGGSPLHF.

The chain couples TRBV6-2 or TRBV6-3 to TRBJ2-3; TRBD2 matches 7 bases. After removal of 5 bases from V and 1 base from J, the junction contained 9 bases not matched to a gene. The CDR3 length is 16 residues. Germline CDR1 is MNHEY and CDR2 is SVGEGT. In DNA form, the CDR3 reads TGTGCCAGCAGTGCCCGGACTAGTCTAGGCACAGATACGCAGTATTTT. This encodes CASSARTSLGTDTQYF.

The count of this clonotype is one. This rearrangement joins TRBV7-9 to TRBJ1-5, with D possibly matching TRBD1 (5 bases). Looked up from germline, CDR1 is SEHNR and CDR2 is FQNEAQ (reference sequence). The CDR3 covers 17 residues. Trimming removed 0 bases at V and 0 bases at J, with 12 bases between. CDR3 DNA: TGTGCCAGCAGCTTAGCGTTGGGGGTAGATAGCAATCAGCCCCAGCATTTT. Translation: CASSLALGVDSNQPQHF. Full variable domain (missing parts from reference TRBV7-9 and TRBJ1-5): DTGVSQNPRHKITKRGQNVTFRCDPISEHNRLYWYRQTLGQGPEFLTYFQNEAQLEKSRLLSDRFSAERPKGSFSTLEIQRTEQGDSAMYLCASSLALGVDSNQPQHFGDGTRLSIL.